The rows below give T cell receptor beta chains drawn from one sample of a study of blood T cell repertoires in COVID-19. Assay: immunoSEQ multiplex PCR; the TCRdb copy retains only in-frame clones and omits some. The repertoire holds 150,000 to 200,000 clones, with about 81% as singletons. What was sequenced was peripheral blood. The source of these receptors is a woman older than 75 with COVID-19, enrolled during active disease. Each CDR3 is given with its conserved first and last residue. The D gene is left open where the match is weak. Clone size is shown for a subset of rows, as once, few, many or a class of expanded clone.

cdr3_aa cdr3_nt j_call d_call clone_size v_call
CASSPSQGTGELFF TGCGCCAGCAGTCCTAGTCAGGGCACCGGGGAGCTGTTTTTT TRBJ2-2 . many TRBV5-1
CASSLAPGYNEQFF TGTGCCAGCAGCTTAGCGCCGGGGTACAATGAGCAGTTCTTC TRBJ2-1 . . TRBV7-2
CSARQGSEAFF TGCAGTGCAAGACAGGGGTCTGAAGCTTTCTTT TRBJ1-1 TRBD1 . TRBV20-1
CASMWQYLYEQYF TGTGCCAGCATGTGGCAGTATCTCTACGAGCAGTACTTC TRBJ2-7 . . TRBV27
CALERRGSVQQYF TGTGCCCTGGAACGTAGGGGGTCCGTCCAGCAGTACTTC TRBJ2-7 . once TRBV30
CASSYRVEDTEAFF TGTGCCAGCAGTTACCGGGTGGAGGACACTGAAGCTTTCTTT TRBJ1-1 . . TRBV6-5
CASSLPSPGELFF TGTGCCAGCAGCTTACCTTCCCCCGGGGAGCTGTTTTTT TRBJ2-2 . . TRBV7-9
CASREMTGGWETQYF TGCGCCAGCAGAGAAATGACAGGGGGGTGGGAGACCCAGTACTTC TRBJ2-5 TRBD1 . TRBV10-1
CASSPPGSTDTQYF TGCGCCAGCAGCCCCCCGGGGAGCACAGATACGCAGTATTTT TRBJ2-3 . . TRBV5-1
CASSYSGLEQETQYF TGTGCCAGCAGTTACTCCGGACTGGAACAAGAGACCCAGTACTTC TRBJ2-5 . few TRBV6-5
CASSLGGGQETQYF TGTGCCAGCAGCTTAGGCGGGGGCCAAGAGACCCAGTACTTC TRBJ2-5 TRBD2 . TRBV7-2
CASSPGQGGGHEQYF TGTGCCAGCAGCCCCGGACAGGGAGGAGGCCACGAGCAGTACTTC TRBJ2-7 TRBD1 once TRBV7-9
CASSPAAGENSPLHF TGCGCCAGCAGCCCGGCTGCAGGGGAAAATTCACCCCTCCACTTT TRBJ1-6 . . TRBV5-1
CASSAQGSQGVHEQFF TGTGCCAGTAGTGCACAGGGGTCCCAGGGGGTTCATGAGCAGTTCTTC TRBJ2-1 TRBD1 few TRBV19
CASSYSGVGQPQHF TGTGCCAGCAGCTATTCAGGGGTTGGTCAGCCCCAGCATTTT TRBJ1-5 . . TRBV6-2/TRBV6-3
CASSYLAGEYGTQYF TGTGCCAGCAGTTACCTAGCGGGGGAGTATGGTACGCAGTATTTT TRBJ2-3 TRBD2 . TRBV6-5
CASSPSGELSYEQYF TGTGCCAGCAGTCCTAGCGGGGAACTCTCCTACGAGCAGTACTTC TRBJ2-7 TRBD2 . TRBV28
CASSRGAYEQYF TGCGCCAGCAGCCGGGGGGCCTACGAGCAGTACTTC TRBJ2-7 TRBD2 . TRBV5-1
CASSLTGMGNSPLHF TGTGCCAGCAGCCTGACAGGGATGGGTAATTCACCCCTCCACTTT TRBJ1-6 TRBD1 . TRBV11-2
CASSSWTGKKETQYF TGTGCCAGCAGCTCCTGGACAGGGAAAAAGGAGACCCAGTACTTC TRBJ2-5 TRBD1 . TRBV28
CASSHGRGFAEKLFF TGTGCCAGCAGCCACGGACGGGGGTTCGCTGAAAAACTGTTTTTT TRBJ1-4 . . TRBV11-3
CARVRGINTEAFF TGCGCCAGAGTCAGGGGGATCAACACTGAAGCTTTCTTT TRBJ1-1 TRBD1 . TRBV10-1
CAIGTSGGEETQYF TGTGCCATCGGGACTAGCGGGGGGGAAGAGACCCAGTACTTC TRBJ2-5 TRBD2 . TRBV10-3
CASSPGGAVPQETQYF TGTGCCAGCTCACCTGGAGGAGCGGTGCCCCAAGAGACCCAGTACTTC TRBJ2-5 . . TRBV18
CASSFIRGSTGELFF TGTGCCAGCAGCTTTATTAGGGGGAGCACCGGGGAGCTGTTTTTT TRBJ2-2 . . TRBV5-7
CASSPRQRPYNEQFF TGTGCCAGCAGCCCTCGACAGAGGCCCTACAATGAGCAGTTCTTC TRBJ2-1 . few TRBV7-9
CASSMGLSGELFF TGTGCCAGCAGCATGGGACTATCCGGGGAGCTGTTTTTT TRBJ2-2 TRBD2 . TRBV13
CASSRGQGEETQYF TGTGCCAGCAGCCGGGGACAGGGCGAAGAGACCCAGTACTTC TRBJ2-5 TRBD1 . TRBV5-4
CASSILAGLIYEQYF TGTGCCAGTAGTATACTAGCGGGGCTTATCTACGAGCAGTACTTC TRBJ2-7 TRBD2 once TRBV19
CSTTSGSLGQFF TGCAGCACGACTAGCGGGAGTTTAGGACAGTTCTTC TRBJ2-1 TRBD2 . TRBV29-1
CASTYRGAGANVLTF TGTGCCAGCACTTATCGGGGGGCTGGGGCCAACGTCCTGACTTTC TRBJ2-6 TRBD2 once TRBV6-2/TRBV6-3
CASSSPGLGTGPNTF TGTGCCAGCAGTTCCCCGGGGTTGGGGACAGGGCCGAACACCTTC TRBJ1-2 TRBD1 . TRBV6-6
CASSAGGTSSYEQYF TGTGCCAGCAGCGCCGGGGGGACTAGCTCCTACGAGCAGTACTTC TRBJ2-7 TRBD2 . TRBV9
CASSAGVGAVQETQYF TGTGCCAGCAGCGCTGGGGTTGGGGCAGTCCAAGAGACCCAGTACTTC TRBJ2-5 . . TRBV9
CSVDGGTGRSYNEQFF TGCAGCGTTGACGGTGGGACAGGGCGGTCCTACAATGAGCAGTTCTTC TRBJ2-1 TRBD1 . TRBV29-1
CSVGVSAANTGELFF TGCAGCGTTGGGGTGAGTGCGGCGAACACCGGGGAGCTGTTTTTT TRBJ2-2 . . TRBV29-1
CASSKTGRPYGYTF TGTGCCAGCAGCAAAACAGGGCGGCCCTATGGCTACACCTTC TRBJ1-2 . . TRBV9
CASSERGRPYEQYF TGCGCCAGCAGTGAGAGGGGGCGCCCCTACGAGCAGTACTTC TRBJ2-7 TRBD1 . TRBV10-2
CASSLLQGQGYTF TGTGCCAGCAGTCTACTACAGGGACAGGGCTACACCTTC TRBJ1-2 TRBD1 few TRBV28
CASSISYSGGGADTQYF TGTGCCAGTAGTATATCTTATAGCGGGGGGGGTGCAGATACGCAGTATTTT TRBJ2-3 TRBD2 . TRBV19
CASSPETSGQLQHF TGTGCCAGCTCACCCGAAACAAGTGGGCAGCTCCAGCATTTT TRBJ1-5 . . TRBV18
CASSPFQVTLAGSDTQYF TGTGCCAGCAGTCCTTTCCAGGTCACACTAGCGGGATCAGATACGCAGTATTTT TRBJ2-3 TRBD2 . TRBV2
CASSQRTSGGRSYNEQFF TGTGCCAGCAGCCAACGGACTAGCGGGGGCCGGTCCTACAATGAGCAGTTCTTC TRBJ2-1 TRBD2 . TRBV7-2
CASSHEGGLAYEQYF TGCGCCAGCAGCCACGAAGGGGGATTGGCCTACGAGCAGTACTTC TRBJ2-7 . . TRBV4-1
CASSLVGGRNTEAFF TGCGCCAGCAGCTTGGTCGGGGGACGCAACACTGAAGCTTTCTTT TRBJ1-1 . . TRBV5-1
CASSQEEGVGYGYTF TGCGCCAGCAGCCAAGAAGAGGGGGTAGGGTATGGCTACACCTTC TRBJ1-2 . many TRBV4-3